These T cell receptor beta chains were read from a single sample in a study of technical replicates of blood from a handful of donors. Produced via immunoSEQ multiplex PCR; TCRdb's table is partial and in-frame only. The repertoire consists of around 71,000 clones, with over 85% occurring once and the leading ten covering 0.4% to 0.5%. Sequencing was carried out using T cells isolated from PBMCs. The receptors come from a human donor in good health. Both conserved end residues are part of each CDR3. The D gene is left open where the match is weak. Only part of the rows carry a size: once, few, many, or a class if the clone is expanded.

>NA|TRBJ2-7|TRBV2|NA
TGTGCCAGCAGTGCTCAGGGGAGCGAGCAGTACTTC
CASSAQGSEQYF
>NA|TRBJ1-1|TRBV5-6|TRBD1
TGTGCCAGCAGCTTTTCTCAGGGGGCCCGGGACACTGAAGCTTTCTTT
CASSFSQGARDTEAFF
>NA|TRBJ2-4|TRBV28|TRBD1
TGTGCCAGCAGTTTGACAGGGTCGGACATTCAGTACTTC
CASSLTGSDIQYF
>few|TRBJ2-3|TRBV6-4|TRBD2
TGTGCCAGCAGTGACGGGACTAGCGGGAGCACAGATACGCAGTATTTT
CASSDGTSGSTDTQYF
>NA|TRBJ2-7|TRBV7-2|NA
TGTGCCAGCGCAGGCGGGCCCTACGAGCAGTACTTC
CASAGGPYEQYF
>NA|TRBJ2-7|TRBV28|NA
TGTGCCAGCAGTTTCAGGAGCGACAGCTCCTACGAGCAGTACTTC
CASSFRSDSSYEQYF
>NA|TRBJ1-2|TRBV6-5|NA
TGTGCCAGCAGTTTATCAGGGTCTAACTATGGCTACACCTTC
CASSLSGSNYGYTF
>NA|TRBJ2-3|TRBV10-1|NA
TGCGCCAGCAGTGTAGACTCGACAGATACGCAGTATTTT
CASSVDSTDTQYF
>NA|TRBJ2-7|TRBV6-1|TRBD1
TGTGCCAGCAGTTATGAGACAGGGGGCTTCGAGCAGTACTTC
CASSYETGGFEQYF
>NA|TRBJ1-1|TRBV7-9|NA
TGTGCCAGCAGCTTCCGGGGGACGGGCACTGAAGCTTTCTTT
CASSFRGTGTEAFF
>NA|TRBJ1-2|TRBV9|NA
TGTGCCAGCAGCGCAGAGGTCGGCTACACCTTC
CASSAEVGYTF
>NA|TRBJ2-7|TRBV6-5|TRBD2
TGTGCCAGCAGTTACTCGGGGGGGGAATACGAGCAGTACTTC
CASSYSGGEYEQYF
>NA|TRBJ2-7|TRBV4-1|TRBD1
TGCGCCAGCAGCCTTTCCGGGACAGGGGCTGCCTACGAGCAGTACTTC
CASSLSGTGAAYEQYF
>NA|TRBJ2-7|TRBV4-3|NA
TGCGCCAGCAGCGTGCGGACATTCTCCTACGAGCAGTACTTC
CASSVRTFSYEQYF
>NA|TRBJ2-7|TRBV15|NA
TGTGCCACCAGCAGAGATAGAGGGAACTACGAGCAGTACTTC
CATSRDRGNYEQYF
>NA|TRBJ2-7|TRBV6-6|TRBD2
TGTGCCAGCAGTTACCGGGGCGGGGGGAGCTCCTACGAGCAGTACTTC
CASSYRGGGSSYEQYF
>once|TRBJ1-1|TRBV5-1|NA
TGCGCCAGCAGCTCCAGGCGTGCCACTGAAGCTTTCTTT
CASSSRRATEAFF
>once|TRBJ2-1|TRBV7-8|TRBD1
TGTGCCAGCAGCTTCTCCGGGACAGGCCGGTACAATGAGCAGTTCTTC
CASSFSGTGRYNEQFF
>NA|TRBJ2-3|TRBV18|NA
TGTGCCAGCTCCCCAACTAGCACAGATACGCAGTATTTT
CASSPTSTDTQYF
>NA|TRBJ2-1|TRBV6-5|NA
TGTGCCAGCCGGGACTCCCTTAATGAGCAGTTCTTC
CASRDSLNEQFF
>NA|TRBJ2-1|TRBV4-1|TRBD2
TGCGCCAGCAATAACCAGCGGGAGACGTCAGCTGAGCAGTTCTTC
CASNNQRETSAEQFF
>NA|TRBJ2-3|TRBV11-2|TRBD2
TGTGCCAGCAGTAATAGCGGGATGGGAGATACGCAGTATTTT
CASSNSGMGDTQYF
>NA|TRBJ1-2|TRBV11-2|TRBD1
TGTGCCAGCAGCTTAGGGACAGGGTATCATGGCTACACCTTC
CASSLGTGYHGYTF
>NA|TRBJ1-4|TRBV7-9|NA
TGTGCCAGCAGCTTTCAAGGGGCAACTAATGAAAAACTGTTTTTT
CASSFQGATNEKLFF
>NA|TRBJ1-3|TRBV6-1|NA
TGTGCCAGCATCGGACACGGAAACACCATATATTTT
CASIGHGNTIYF
>NA|TRBJ2-3|TRBV4-1|NA
TGCGCCAGCAGCCAACCGGGAGATACGCAGTATTTT
CASSQPGDTQYF
>NA|TRBJ2-2|TRBV5-1|NA
TGCGCCAGCAGCGCAACAGCCGGGGAGCTGTTTTTT
CASSATAGELFF
>NA|TRBJ2-1|TRBV29-1|TRBD2
TGCAGCGTTATCAAGCGGGAGGAGCAGTTCTTC
CSVIKREEQFF
>once|TRBJ1-2|TRBV7-9|TRBD1
TGTGCCAGCAGCCTATGGACAGGAGGAATTTATGGCTACACCTTC
CASSLWTGGIYGYTF
>NA|TRBJ2-7|TRBV4-1|NA
TGCGCCAGCAGCCAAGATATCTTGGCGGGGTCGAGGAACGAGCAGTACTTC
CASSQDILAGSRNEQYF
>NA|TRBJ1-1|TRBV18|NA
TGTGCCAGCTCACCCCTTGACAAGAACACTGAAGCTTTCTTT
CASSPLDKNTEAFF
>once|TRBJ1-5|TRBV5-6|TRBD1
TGTGCCAGCAGCCGGGACAGGGTAGGGCAGCCCCAGCATTTT
CASSRDRVGQPQHF
>NA|TRBJ1-1|TRBV28|NA
TGTGCCAGCAGCCTCAGTCTCACTGAAGCTTTCTTT
CASSLSLTEAFF
>once|TRBJ2-1|TRBV10-2|NA
TGCGCCAGCAGTGTTAGGACTGAAGAGCAGTTCTTC
CASSVRTEEQFF
>few|TRBJ2-1|TRBV5-1|TRBD2
TGCGCCAGCAGGGCTGTAGCGGGAGCGTCCTCTCTCAATGAGCAGTTCTTC
CASRAVAGASSLNEQFF
>NA|TRBJ1-2|TRBV28|TRBD1
TGTGCCAGCAGTTCAGACAGGGGGTACCTATGGGGCTACACCTTC
CASSSDRGYLWGYTF
>NA|TRBJ1-1|TRBV15|NA
TGTGCCACCAGCAGAGGACGGGGGGCTTTCTTT
CATSRGRGAFF
>NA|TRBJ2-5|TRBV7-9|TRBD1
TGTGCCAGCAGCGTACGACGGGGACAGGGCTTCACACATTACGAGACCCAGTACTTC
CASSVRRGQGFTHYETQYF
>NA|TRBJ2-2|TRBV4-2|NA
TGTGCCAGCAGCCAAGCCCTAATGATGGCCGGGGAGCTGTTTTTT
CASSQALMMAGELFF
>NA|TRBJ1-2|TRBV7-2|NA
TGTGCCAGCAGCATACGGGACACCCAATATGGCTACACCTTC
CASSIRDTQYGYTF
>NA|TRBJ2-6|TRBV5-6|TRBD2
TGTGCCAGCAGCTGGGGGACTAGCGGGAGTACTGGGGCCAACGTCCTGACTTTC
CASSWGTSGSTGANVLTF
>NA|TRBJ2-1|TRBV29-1|TRBD1
TGCAGCGTTAATAACAGGGGCGGTCGTTGGGAGTTCTTC
CSVNNRGGRWEFF
>NA|TRBJ1-5|TRBV19|NA
TGTGCCAGTAGTATGGCAAGCAATCAGCCCCAGCATTTT
CASSMASNQPQHF
>NA|TRBJ2-2|TRBV7-3|NA
TGTGCCAGCAGCTTGGCCACCGGGGAGCTGTTTTTT
CASSLATGELFF
>once|TRBJ2-7|TRBV7-6|TRBD2
TGTGCCAGCAGCCTAGCGGGAGGGGGAACCTACGAGCAGTACTTC
CASSLAGGGTYEQYF
>NA|TRBJ1-5|TRBV27|NA
TGTGCCAGCACCCAAGGGCAGGGAAGCAATCAGCCCCAGCATTTT
CASTQGQGSNQPQHF
>NA|TRBJ2-3|TRBV5-6|NA
TGTGCCAGCAGCTTGAGGAGGTTCGCATCACACCCCACAGATACGCAGTATTTT
CASSLRRFASHPTDTQYF
>NA|TRBJ1-1|TRBV28|NA
TGTGCCAGCAGTTTAATAAGGGGAGGGACTGAAGCTTTCTTT
CASSLIRGGTEAFF
>NA|TRBJ1-2|TRBV28|NA
TGTGCCAGCAGCCAAGGCGGCCTCAACTATGGCTACACCTTC
CASSQGGLNYGYTF
>NA|TRBJ2-7|TRBV5-1|TRBD2
TGCGCCAGCGGGACTAGCGAAGCCTACGAGCAGTACTTC
CASGTSEAYEQYF
>NA|TRBJ1-5|TRBV4-1|TRBD1
TGCGCCAGCAGCCAGAGACTTCTAAGACAGGGGGTTAGCAATCAGCCCCAGCATTTT
CASSQRLLRQGVSNQPQHF
>NA|TRBJ2-3|TRBV4-1|TRBD1
TGCGCCAGCAGCCAATCGGGACAGGTCACAGATACGCAGTATTTT
CASSQSGQVTDTQYF